These 5 T cell receptor beta chains were sequenced from one sample in a study of naive and memory T cell subsets. These TCRs' antigens remain unknown. Study-level findings and limits: Especially in CD8 cells, naive repertoires contained a few larger clonotypes, possibly CD45RA-re-expressing memory cells.

Two oligonucleotides, mixed equimolar, formed the beta constant-region primer covering TRBC1 and TRBC2. Nested alpha and beta constant-region primers with the SP2 primer drove four PCR rounds on ligated cDNA. A single record per CDR3 protein comes from TCRdb applying MiXCR to the UMI-ligation and nested PCR reads. The table has under 150,000 distinct CDR3 sequences, about 20% seen once. The sample consisted of naive CD8+ T cells from blood. The receptors come from a human donor in good health.

The genes are TRBV28 and TRBJ2-7, with D perhaps given as TRBD1 or TRBD2 (7 bases each). The V end was cut by 7 bases, the J end by 13 bases, with 26 bases between. This CDR3 spans 14 amino acids. The germline V gene encodes CDR1 MDHEN and CDR2 SYDVKM. CDR3 residues: CASTLEGGGGKTYF. The DNA of the CDR3 is TGTGCCAGCACCCTGGAGGGAGGGGGCGGCAAAACTTACTTC.

J is TRBJ2-7 and V is TRBV15; 8 bases line up with TRBD1. The CDR3 is 14 residues long. Trimming cost V 5 bases and J 0 bases; bases outside gene matches: 3. Germline-derived CDR1 and CDR2 are LNHNV and YYDKDF (reference sequence). Here the CDR3 DNA reads TGTGCCACCAGCCGTGGACAGGGCTCCTACGAGCAGTACTTC. Translation gives CATSRGQGSYEQYF.

This clonotype was found a few times. This chain joins TRBV4-1 and TRBJ1-5; TRBD1 aligns across 8 bases. V gave up 0 bases and J gave up 6 bases; unmatched junction bases: 4. Per germline, CDR1 MGHRA and CDR2 YSYEKL. This CDR3 spans 15 amino acids. The CDR3: CASSQETGVGQPQHF. The DNA of the CDR3 is TGCGCCAGCAGCCAAGAGACAGGGGTTGGTCAGCCCCAGCATTTT.

The chain joins TRBV4-1 to TRBJ2-3; D unclear. From germline, CDR1 is MGHRA and CDR2 YSYEKL. The CDR3 has 15 residues. V lost 0 bases, J lost 4 bases, and 11 bases lay in between. The CDR3 loop reads CASSQEGNLADTQYF. The CDR3 DNA sequence: TGCGCCAGCAGCCAAGAGGGGAATCTCGCAGATACGCAGTATTTT.

This clonotype has at least ten counts. The chain carries TRBV4-1 and TRBJ2-3; maybe TRBD2 (6 bases). Trimming removed 3 bases from V and 4 bases from J, with 11 bases in between. Germline V lookup: CDR1 MGHRA, CDR2 YSYEKL. The CDR3 runs 14 residues. CDR3 bases: TGCGCCAGCAGCCAGGTAGCGGAGGCAGATACGCAGTATTTT. As protein: CASSQVAEADTQYF.